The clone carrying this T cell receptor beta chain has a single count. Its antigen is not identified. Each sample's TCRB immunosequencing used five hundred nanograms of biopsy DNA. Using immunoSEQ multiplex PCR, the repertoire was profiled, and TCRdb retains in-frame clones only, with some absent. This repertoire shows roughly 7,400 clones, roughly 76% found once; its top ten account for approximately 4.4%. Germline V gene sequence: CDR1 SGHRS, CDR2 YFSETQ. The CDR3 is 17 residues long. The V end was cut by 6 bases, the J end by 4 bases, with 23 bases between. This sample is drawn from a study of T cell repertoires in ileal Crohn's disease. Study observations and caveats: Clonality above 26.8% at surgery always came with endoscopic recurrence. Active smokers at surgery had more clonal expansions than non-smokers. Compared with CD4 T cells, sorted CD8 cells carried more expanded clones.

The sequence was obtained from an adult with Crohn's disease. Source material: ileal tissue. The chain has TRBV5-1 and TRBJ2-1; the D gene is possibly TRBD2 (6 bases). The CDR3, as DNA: TGCGCCAGCACCTTACCCCTGGGTAGCGGAAATTACAATGAGCAGTTCTTC. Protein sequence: CASTLPLGSGNYNEQFF.